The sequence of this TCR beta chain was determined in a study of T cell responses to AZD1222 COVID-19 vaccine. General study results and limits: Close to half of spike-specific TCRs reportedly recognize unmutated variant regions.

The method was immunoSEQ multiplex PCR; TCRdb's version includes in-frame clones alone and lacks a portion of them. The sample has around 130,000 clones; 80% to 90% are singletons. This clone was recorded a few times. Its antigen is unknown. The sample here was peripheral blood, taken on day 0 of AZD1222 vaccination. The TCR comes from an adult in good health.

CDR3 DNA: TGTGCCAGCTCACCCAGCGCTGAAGCTTTCTTT. Its translation is CASSPSAEAFF. The chain is built from TRBV18 and TRBJ1-1, with D uncertain. Per germline, CDR1 KGHSH and CDR2 LQKENI. This CDR3 region has 11 residues. V lost 3 bases and J lost 6, with 5 bases in between.